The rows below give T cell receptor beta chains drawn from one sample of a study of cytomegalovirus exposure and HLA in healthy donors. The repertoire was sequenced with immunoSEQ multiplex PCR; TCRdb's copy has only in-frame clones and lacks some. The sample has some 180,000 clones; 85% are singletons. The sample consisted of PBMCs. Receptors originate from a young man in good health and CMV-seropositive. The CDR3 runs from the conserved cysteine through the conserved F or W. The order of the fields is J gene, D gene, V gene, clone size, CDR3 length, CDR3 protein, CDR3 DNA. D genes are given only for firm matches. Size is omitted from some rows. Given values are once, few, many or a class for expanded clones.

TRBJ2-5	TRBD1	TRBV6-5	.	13	CASRSGTGETQYF	TGTGCCAGCAGGTCCGGGACAGGGGAGACCCAGTACTTC
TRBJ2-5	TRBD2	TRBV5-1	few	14	CASSPLAGGETQYF	TGCGCCAGCAGTCCTCTAGCGGGGGGAGAGACCCAGTACTTC
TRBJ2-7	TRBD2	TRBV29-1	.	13	CSVRGGAAYEQYF	TGCAGCGTCCGCGGGGGGGCCGCCTACGAGCAGTACTTC
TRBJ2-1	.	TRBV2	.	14	CASSEWLALDEQFF	TGTGCCAGCAGTGAATGGCTGGCCCTCGATGAGCAGTTCTTC
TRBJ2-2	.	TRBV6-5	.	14	CASRRQKYTGELFF	TGTGCCAGCAGGAGACAGAAATACACCGGGGAGCTGTTTTTT
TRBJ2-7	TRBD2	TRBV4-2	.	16	CASSRTSGRREVEQYF	TGTGCCAGCAGCCGTACAAGCGGGAGACGCGAGGTCGAGCAGTACTTC
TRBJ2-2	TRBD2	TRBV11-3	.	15	CASSLGLAGTGELFF	TGTGCCAGCAGCTTAGGGCTAGCGGGGACCGGGGAGCTGTTTTTT
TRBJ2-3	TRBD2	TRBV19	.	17	CASSILSPREGTDTQYF	TGTGCCAGTAGTATCCTCTCGCCGCGGGAGGGCACAGATACGCAGTATTTT
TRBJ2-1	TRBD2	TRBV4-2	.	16	CASSQEGTSGYNEQFF	TGTGCCAGCAGCCAAGAGGGGACTAGCGGATACAATGAGCAGTTCTTC
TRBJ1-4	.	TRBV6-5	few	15	CASSYSYYNPEKLFF	TGTGCCAGCAGTTACTCCTACTATAATCCTGAAAAACTGTTTTTT
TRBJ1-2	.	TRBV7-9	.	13	CASSAGPLYGYTF	TGTGCCAGCAGCGCGGGACCATTGTATGGCTACACCTTC
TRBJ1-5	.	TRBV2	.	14	CASSEQGGDQPQHF	TGTGCCAGCAGTGAGCAGGGTGGCGATCAGCCCCAGCATTTT
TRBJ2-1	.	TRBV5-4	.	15	CASSVSGSSYNEQFF	TGTGCCAGCAGCGTGAGCGGTAGCTCCTACAATGAGCAGTTCTTC
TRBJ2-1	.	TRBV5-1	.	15	CASSFFGGSYNEQFF	TGCGCCAGCAGCTTTTTTGGAGGGTCTTACAATGAGCAGTTCTTC
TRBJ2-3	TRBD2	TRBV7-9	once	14	CASSRTSGTDTQYF	TGTGCCAGCAGTCGGACTAGCGGGACAGATACGCAGTATTTT
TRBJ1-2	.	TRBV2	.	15	CASSEQGDFGYGYTF	TGTGCCAGCAGTGAGCAAGGGGATTTCGGGTATGGCTACACCTTC